This T cell receptor beta chain was identified during a study of blood T cell repertoires in COVID-19. Study in general: PBMCs, B-cell-depleted T cells, or T cells were the source of the cDNA or gDNA that made up the material.

In the authors' workflow: Reference gene primer amplification yielded estimated nucleated cell counts. TCRdb keeps only in-frame clones here, not all; method: immunoSEQ multiplex PCR. That table gives V, J and clone size, and the DNA gave D and trimming. The sample includes roughly 390,000 clones, less than 85% seen only once; the top ten take more than 3%. Trimming cost V 5 bases and J 5 bases; bases outside gene matches: 17. This CDR3 is 17 amino acids long. The germline V gene has CDR1 LNHDA and CDR2 SQIVND (reference sequence). V is TRBV19 and J is TRBJ2-5, with 7 positions matching TRBD1. This TCR came from a woman between 18 and 29 years old with acute or convalescent COVID-19. Sequencing was carried out using peripheral blood. The CDR3 bases are TGTGCCAGTAGTCAACATAAGACAGGGCCCGCGAGTGAGACCCAGTACTTC. It translates to CASSQHKTGPASETQYF.